Listed below are T cell receptor beta chains from one sample, sequenced in a study of cytomegalovirus exposure and HLA in healthy donors. The assay was immunoSEQ multiplex PCR, and TCRdb's table has in-frame clones only and misses some. The data show 85,000 to 130,000 clones, around four fifths seen once. The material sequenced was PBMCs. All receptors come from a woman aged 40 to 55 in good health and CMV-seronegative. CDR3s include the opening cysteine and the closing phenylalanine or tryptophan. D genes are given only for firm matches. Rows give clone size only sometimes, using once, few, many, or a class for an expanded clone.

d_gene,j_gene,abundance,v_gene,CDR3aa,CDR3nt
NA,TRBJ2-7,few,TRBV10-3,CAISDKTWETYEQYF,TGTGCCATCAGTGATAAGACATGGGAGACCTACGAGCAGTACTTC
TRBD2,TRBJ2-7,NA,TRBV19,CASSSWTSGSYEQYF,TGTGCCAGTAGTTCCTGGACTAGCGGTTCCTACGAGCAGTACTTC
NA,TRBJ1-1,NA,TRBV28,CASRTMGEAFF,TGTGCCAGCAGGACTATGGGCGAAGCTTTCTTT
TRBD1,TRBJ2-4,NA,TRBV6-5,CASSYSGQGVQGIQYF,TGTGCCAGCAGTTATTCGGGACAGGGGGTCCAAGGCATTCAGTACTTC
NA,TRBJ2-7,NA,TRBV5-8,CASSWERLRSYEQYF,TGTGCCAGCAGCTGGGAGCGGCTCCGGTCCTACGAGCAGTACTTC
TRBD1,TRBJ2-3,NA,TRBV19,CASSPGTEVGTDTQYF,TGTGCCAGTAGCCCTGGGACAGAAGTGGGCACAGATACGCAGTATTTT
TRBD2,TRBJ2-1,NA,TRBV5-1,CASSGTGGSYNEQFF,TGCGCCAGCAGCGGAACGGGGGGGTCCTACAATGAGCAGTTCTTC
NA,TRBJ2-7,NA,TRBV10-3,CAINSESTGVYEQYF,TGTGCCATCAACAGTGAGTCCACCGGGGTTTACGAGCAGTACTTC
NA,TRBJ2-2,NA,TRBV28,CASRPGGAGTGELFF,TGTGCCAGCAGGCCAGGAGGGGCGGGAACCGGGGAGCTGTTTTTT
NA,TRBJ1-2,NA,TRBV30,CAWSRIGRAENYGYTF,TGTGCCTGGAGTCGTATTGGTCGAGCAGAAAACTATGGTTACACCTTC
NA,TRBJ2-7,NA,TRBV7-9,CASSLTGTHEQYF,TGTGCCAGCAGCTTAACAGGGACCCACGAGCAGTACTTC
TRBD1,TRBJ1-2,NA,TRBV28,CASSSRGRLGGGYTF,TGTGCCAGCAGCTCCAGGGGGAGACTAGGAGGCGGCTACACCTTC